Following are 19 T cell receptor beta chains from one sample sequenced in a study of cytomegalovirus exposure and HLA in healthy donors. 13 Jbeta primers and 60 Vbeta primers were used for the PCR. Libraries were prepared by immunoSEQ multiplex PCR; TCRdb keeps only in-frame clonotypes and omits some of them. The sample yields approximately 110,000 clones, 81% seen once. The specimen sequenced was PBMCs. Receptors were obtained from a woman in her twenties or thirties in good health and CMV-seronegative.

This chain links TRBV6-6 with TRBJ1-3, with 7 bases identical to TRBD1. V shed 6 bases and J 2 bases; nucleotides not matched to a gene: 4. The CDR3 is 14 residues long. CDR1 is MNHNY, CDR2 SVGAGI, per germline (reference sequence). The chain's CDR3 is CASREGATGNTIYF. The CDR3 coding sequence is TGTGCCAGCAGAGAGGGGGCGACTGGAAACACCATATATTTT.

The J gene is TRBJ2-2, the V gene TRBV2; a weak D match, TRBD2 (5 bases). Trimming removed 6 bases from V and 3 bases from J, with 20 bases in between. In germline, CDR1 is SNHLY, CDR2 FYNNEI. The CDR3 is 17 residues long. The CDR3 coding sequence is TGTGCCAGCAGGAAAGGCCTGGCGGGTGCGGACACCGGGGAGCTGTTTTTT. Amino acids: CASRKGLAGADTGELFF.

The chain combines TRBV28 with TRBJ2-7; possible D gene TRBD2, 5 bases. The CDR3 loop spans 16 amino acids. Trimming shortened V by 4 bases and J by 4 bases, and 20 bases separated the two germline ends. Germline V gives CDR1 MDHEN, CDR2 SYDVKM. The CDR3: CASSSPPTRRGYEQYF. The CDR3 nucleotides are TGTGCCAGCAGTTCCCCCCCCACCCGCCGAGGGTACGAGCAGTACTTC.

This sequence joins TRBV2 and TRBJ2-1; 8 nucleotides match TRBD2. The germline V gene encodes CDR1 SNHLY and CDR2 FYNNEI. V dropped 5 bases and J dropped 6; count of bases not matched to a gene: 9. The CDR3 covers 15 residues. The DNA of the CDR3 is TGTGCCAGCAGTCCTGGACTAGCCGACATCAATGAGCAGTTCTTC. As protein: CASSPGLADINEQFF.

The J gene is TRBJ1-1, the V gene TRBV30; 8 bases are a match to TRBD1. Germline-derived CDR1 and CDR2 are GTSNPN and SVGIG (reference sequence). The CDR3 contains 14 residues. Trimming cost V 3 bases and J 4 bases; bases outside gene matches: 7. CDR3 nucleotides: TGTGCCTGGAGCGTCACAGGGGGGAGCACTGAAGCTTTCTTT. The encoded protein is CAWSVTGGSTEAFF. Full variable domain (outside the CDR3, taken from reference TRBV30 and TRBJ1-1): SQTIHQWPATLVQPVGSPLSLECTVEGTSNPNLYWYRQAAGRGLQLLFYSVGIGQISSEVPQNLSASRPQDRQFILSSKKLLLSDSGFYLCAWSVTGGSTEAFFGQGTRLTVV.

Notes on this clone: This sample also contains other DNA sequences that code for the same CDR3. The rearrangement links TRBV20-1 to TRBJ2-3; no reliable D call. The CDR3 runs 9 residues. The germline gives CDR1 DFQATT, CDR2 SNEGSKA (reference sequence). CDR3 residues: CSVTDTQYF. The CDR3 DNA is TGCAGCGTGACAGATACGCAGTATTTT.

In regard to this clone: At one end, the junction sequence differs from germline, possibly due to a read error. The CDR3 nucleotides are TGTTCCAGCAGCTTGACAGCCGTGAACACTGAAGCTTTCTTT. Its translation is CSSSLTAVNTEAFF. The rearrangement joins TRBV7-9 to TRBJ1-1; maybe TRBD1 (5 bases). Germline V gives CDR1 SEHNR, CDR2 FQNEAQ (reference sequence). The CDR3 has 14 residues.

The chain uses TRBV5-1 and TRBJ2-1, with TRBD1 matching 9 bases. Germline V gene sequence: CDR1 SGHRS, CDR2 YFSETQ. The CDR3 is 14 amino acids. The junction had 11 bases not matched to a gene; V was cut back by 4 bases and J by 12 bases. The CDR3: CASSKDRGGDGQFF. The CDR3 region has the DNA TGCGCCAGCAGCAAGGACAGGGGTGGCGATGGGCAGTTCTTC.

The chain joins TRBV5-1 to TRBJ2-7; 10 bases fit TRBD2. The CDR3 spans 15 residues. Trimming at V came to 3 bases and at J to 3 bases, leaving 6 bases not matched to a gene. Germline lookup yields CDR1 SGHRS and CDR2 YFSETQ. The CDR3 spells CASSYRTSGIYEQYF. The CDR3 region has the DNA TGCGCCAGCAGCTATAGGACTAGCGGAATCTACGAGCAGTACTTC.

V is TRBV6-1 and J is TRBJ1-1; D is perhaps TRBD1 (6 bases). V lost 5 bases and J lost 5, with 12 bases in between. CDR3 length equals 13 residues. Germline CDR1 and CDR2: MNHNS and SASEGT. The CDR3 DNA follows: TGTGCCAGCAGTATTCAGGGGCAAACTGAAGCTTTCTTT. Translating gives CASSIQGQTEAFF.

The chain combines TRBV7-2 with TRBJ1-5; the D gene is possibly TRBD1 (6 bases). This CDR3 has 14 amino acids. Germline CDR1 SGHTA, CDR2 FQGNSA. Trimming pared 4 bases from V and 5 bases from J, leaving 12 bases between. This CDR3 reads CASSSQGFYQPQHF. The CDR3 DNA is TGTGCCAGCAGCTCACAGGGTTTTTATCAGCCCCAGCATTTT.

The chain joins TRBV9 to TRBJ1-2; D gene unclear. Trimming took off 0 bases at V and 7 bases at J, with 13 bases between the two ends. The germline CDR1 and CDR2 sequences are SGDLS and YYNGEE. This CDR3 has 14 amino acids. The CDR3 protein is CASSVGGHGGGYTF. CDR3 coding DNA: TGTGCCAGCAGCGTAGGTGGTCATGGAGGTGGCTACACCTTC.

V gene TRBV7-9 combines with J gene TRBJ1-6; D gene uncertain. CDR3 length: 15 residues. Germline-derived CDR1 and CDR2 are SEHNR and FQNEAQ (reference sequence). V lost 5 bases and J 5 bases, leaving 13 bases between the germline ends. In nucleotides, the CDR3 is TGTGCCAGCAGCGCCCAGCCTCGGGATAATTCACCCCTCCACTTT. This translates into CASSAQPRDNSPLHF.

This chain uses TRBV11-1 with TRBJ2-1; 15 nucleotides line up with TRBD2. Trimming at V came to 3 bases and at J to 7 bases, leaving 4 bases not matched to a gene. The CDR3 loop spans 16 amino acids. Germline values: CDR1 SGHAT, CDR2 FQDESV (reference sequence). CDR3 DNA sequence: TGTGCCAGCAGCTTCGGACTAGCGGGAGGGTATAATGAGCAGTTCTTC. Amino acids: CASSFGLAGGYNEQFF.

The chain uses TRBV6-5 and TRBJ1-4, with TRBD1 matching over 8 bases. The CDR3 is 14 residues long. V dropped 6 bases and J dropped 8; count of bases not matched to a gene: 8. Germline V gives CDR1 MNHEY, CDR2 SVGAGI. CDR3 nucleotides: TGTGCCAGCAGCTCAGGGGGCTTGGGGGAAAAACTGTTTTTT. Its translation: CASSSGGLGEKLFF.

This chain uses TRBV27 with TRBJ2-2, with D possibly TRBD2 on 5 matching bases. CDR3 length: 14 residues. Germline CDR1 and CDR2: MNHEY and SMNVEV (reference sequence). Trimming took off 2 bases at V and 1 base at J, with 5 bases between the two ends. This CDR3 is CASSLSGNTGELFF. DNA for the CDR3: TGTGCCAGCAGTTTAAGCGGGAACACCGGGGAGCTGTTTTTT.

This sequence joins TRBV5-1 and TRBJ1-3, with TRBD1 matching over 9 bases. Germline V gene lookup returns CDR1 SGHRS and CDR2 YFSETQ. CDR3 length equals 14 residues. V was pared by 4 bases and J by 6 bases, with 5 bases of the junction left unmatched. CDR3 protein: CASSPGQGENTIYF. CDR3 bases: TGCGCCAGCAGCCCGGGACAGGGTGAAAACACCATATATTTT.

CDR3 in DNA: TGTGCCAGCAGTTTGGACAGGAGATATGGCTACACCTTC. Amino acid sequence: CASSLDRRYGYTF. The chain uses TRBV28 and TRBJ1-2; TRBD1 aligns across 7 bases. Trimming cost V 3 bases and J 5 bases; bases outside gene matches: 3. Germline-derived CDR1 and CDR2 are MDHEN and SYDVKM. The CDR3 has 13 residues.

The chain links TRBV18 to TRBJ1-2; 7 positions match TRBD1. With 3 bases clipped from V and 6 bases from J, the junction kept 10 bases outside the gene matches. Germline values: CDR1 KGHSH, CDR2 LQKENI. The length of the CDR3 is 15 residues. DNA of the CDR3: TGTGCCAGCTCACCCGCACTGACAGGGCTCGATGGCTACACCTTC. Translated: CASSPALTGLDGYTF.